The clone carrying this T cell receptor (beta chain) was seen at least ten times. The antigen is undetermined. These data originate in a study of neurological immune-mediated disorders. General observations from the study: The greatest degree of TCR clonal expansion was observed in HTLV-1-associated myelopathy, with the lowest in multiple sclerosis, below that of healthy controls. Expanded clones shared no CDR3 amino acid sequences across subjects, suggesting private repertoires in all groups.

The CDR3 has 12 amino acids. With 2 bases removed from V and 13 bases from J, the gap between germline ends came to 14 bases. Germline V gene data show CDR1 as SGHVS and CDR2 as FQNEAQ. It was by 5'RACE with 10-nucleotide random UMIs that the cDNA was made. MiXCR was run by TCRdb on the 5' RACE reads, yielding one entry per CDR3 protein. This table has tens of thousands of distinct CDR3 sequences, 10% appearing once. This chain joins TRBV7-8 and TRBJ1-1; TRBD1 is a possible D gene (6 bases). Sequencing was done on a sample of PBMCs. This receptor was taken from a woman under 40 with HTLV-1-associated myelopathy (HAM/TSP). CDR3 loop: CASSLLQGRGFF. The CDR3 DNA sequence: TGTGCCAGCAGCTTACTACAGGGTCGAGGTTTCTTT.